This TCR beta chain was obtained from a study of T cell repertoires in cytomegalovirus infection. V gave up 10 bases and J gave up 2 bases, with 11 bases separating them. The CDR3 consists of 12 residues. The germline gives CDR1 SEHNR, CDR2 FQNEAQ (reference sequence). This clonotype was observed a few times. TCRdb re-analysed the reads in MiXCR, keeping a single row per CDR3 protein. This sample yields fewer than 550,000 distinct CDR3 sequences, of which 15% to 20% are seen a single time; roughly 25% belongs to the top ten. This chain connects TRBV7-9 to TRBJ1-1; no reliable D call. The sample comprised CD8+ T cells from PBMCs. The clonotype was recovered from a human donor in good health (CMV status not recorded). Some clones in this sample may be carry-over from other donors' samples. The CDR3 nucleotides are TGTGCCATCGAACCGGGCAACACTGAAGCTTTCTTT. Translation gives CAIEPGNTEAFF.